This is a list of T cell receptor beta chains from one sample in a study of blood T cell repertoires in COVID-19. TCRdb's copy holds only in-frame clones and misses some; the assay was immunoSEQ multiplex PCR. The repertoire has tens of thousands of clones, about 86% of them found once; the top ten carry roughly 20%. The sample was peripheral blood. These receptors originate from an elderly woman in a cohort sampled during active or convalescent COVID-19. Both conserved end residues are part of each CDR3. The order of the fields is D gene, clone size, V gene, J gene, CDR3 DNA, CDR3 protein. D genes are given only for firm matches. Not every row has a clone size; where given, it reads once, few, many or a size class.

TRBD2	-	TRBV6-4	TRBJ2-1	TGTGCCAGCAGTACTCTAGCGGGAGCTAACAATGAGCAGTTCTTC	CASSTLAGANNEQFF
TRBD1	-	TRBV19	TRBJ1-1	TGTGCCAGTAGTATAGAGAGGACAGGGGCTGAAGCTTTCTTT	CASSIERTGAEAFF
TRBD1	-	TRBV28	TRBJ2-7	TGTGCCAGCAGTTTAGTTTACAAGTGGGGACAGTCGTACACCTACGAGCAGTACTTC	CASSLVYKWGQSYTYEQYF
-	-	TRBV5-1	TRBJ1-5	TGCGCCAGCAGCCCGGGACAACCCAATCAGCCCCAGCATTTT	CASSPGQPNQPQHF
-	once	TRBV5-1	TRBJ2-3	TGCGCCAGCAGCTTGAGTGGAGGGGCGGCAGATACGCAGTATTTT	CASSLSGGAADTQYF
-	once	TRBV15	TRBJ1-2	TGTGCCACCAGCAGAGATTGCCCTCAGGGAGGCTACACCTTC	CATSRDCPQGGYTF
TRBD1	-	TRBV10-1	TRBJ1-2	TGCGCCAGCAGCGGGGACAGGCTGTATGGCTACACCTTC	CASSGDRLYGYTF
-	-	TRBV9	TRBJ1-1	TGTGCCAGCAGCACACAAAGAGGAGGGGCGAAAGCTTTCTTT	CASSTQRGGAKAFF
-	-	TRBV9	TRBJ1-3	TGTGCCAGCAGCGTAGTAGGGAGCTCTGGAAACACCATATATTTT	CASSVVGSSGNTIYF
-	-	TRBV3-1/TRBV3-2	TRBJ1-2	TGTGCCAGCAGCCGGGTGGACGGGGGGACCTATGGCTACACCTTC	CASSRVDGGTYGYTF
-	-	TRBV11-2	TRBJ1-6	TGTGCCAGCAGCCGTCCCCAGGGACTGGGCAATTCACCCCTCCACTTT	CASSRPQGLGNSPLHF
-	-	TRBV5-1	TRBJ1-5	TGCGCCAGCAGCTTGGGGACAGATCAGCCCCAGCATTTT	CASSLGTDQPQHF
-	-	TRBV19	TRBJ1-5	TGTGCCAGTAGCCCGAGGAGTGCCAATCAGCCCCAGCATTTT	CASSPRSANQPQHF
TRBD2	-	TRBV29-1	TRBJ2-1	TGCAGCGGGACCGGACTAGCGGACTCCTACAATGAGCAGTTCTTC	CSGTGLADSYNEQFF
-	-	TRBV19	TRBJ1-3	TGTGCCAGTAGTATAAGCAGTCGGAGCTCTGGAAACACCATATATTTT	CASSISSRSSGNTIYF
TRBD1	-	TRBV19	TRBJ2-5	TGTGCCAGTAGGACAGGGGGCCAAGAGACCCAGTACTTC	CASRTGGQETQYF
TRBD2	-	TRBV18	TRBJ2-7	TGTGCCAGCTCACCACTCCCTAGCGGGTTGGTCTACGAGCAGTACTTC	CASSPLPSGLVYEQYF
-	few	TRBV7-3	TRBJ2-2	TGTGCCAGCAGCCTGTACGCCCCGGGGGACCACACCGGGGAGCTGTTTTTT	CASSLYAPGDHTGELFF
-	-	TRBV28	TRBJ2-7	TGTGCCAGCAGTTTATATGGTGGGCCCCAGAGTTATCGGTCCTACGAGCAGTACTTC	CASSLYGGPQSYRSYEQYF
-	few	TRBV9	TRBJ2-5	TGTGCCAGCAGCGTTAGAGGGCGGGAGACCCAGTACTTC	CASSVRGRETQYF
-	-	TRBV5-4	TRBJ2-7	TGTGCCAGCAGCACTCGGGACAACTCCTACGAGCAGTACTTC	CASSTRDNSYEQYF
-	once	TRBV6-2/TRBV6-3	TRBJ1-5	TGTGCCAGCAGTTTACAGGGACGGGGCAATCAGCCCCAGCATTTT	CASSLQGRGNQPQHF
-	-	TRBV12-5	TRBJ1-3	TGTGCTAGTGGTTGGGAGGGGACAGGAAACACCATATATTTT	CASGWEGTGNTIYF
TRBD1	-	TRBV19	TRBJ1-5	TGTGCCAGTAGTCCGTGGGGACAGGGTGGCAATCAGCCCCAGCATTTT	CASSPWGQGGNQPQHF
-	-	TRBV3-1/TRBV3-2	TRBJ2-7	TGTGCCAGCAGCCCCCCAGGCAGCTCCTACGAGCAGTACTTC	CASSPPGSSYEQYF
TRBD1	-	TRBV28	TRBJ1-3	TGTGCCAGCACTCCAGCCCGGACAGGGAGCTCTGGAAACACCATATATTTT	CASTPARTGSSGNTIYF
-	-	TRBV29-1	TRBJ2-5	TGCAGCGTTTGGGCCCACCAAGAGACCCAGTACTTC	CSVWAHQETQYF
-	once	TRBV28	TRBJ2-7	TGTGCCAGCAGTCAAGGAGGGACGTATAGCTCCTACGAGCAGTACTTC	CASSQGGTYSSYEQYF
TRBD1	-	TRBV9	TRBJ2-1	TGTGCCAGCAGCGTAGAGGGACAGAGGTACAATGAGCAGTTCTTC	CASSVEGQRYNEQFF
TRBD1	few	TRBV5-1	TRBJ2-3	TGCGCCAGCAGCTTGGTGGACAGGGTCGAGGGGCAGTATTTT	CASSLVDRVEGQYF
-	-	TRBV29-1	TRBJ1-1	TGCAGCGTTTCTCCGGGAACTGAAGCTTTCTTT	CSVSPGTEAFF
-	few	TRBV30	TRBJ1-2	TGTGCCTGGAGTGCCCTCAGGACAGCGTATCCATCCAACTATGGCTACACCTTC	CAWSALRTAYPSNYGYTF
TRBD2	once	TRBV5-5	TRBJ2-2	TGTGCCAGCTCACACCCAGGACTAGCGGTCGGGGAGCTGTTTTTT	CASSHPGLAVGELFF
TRBD1	-	TRBV19	TRBJ2-2	TGTGCCAGTAGCCAGGGGGCCGGGGAGCTGTTTTTT	CASSQGAGELFF
-	once	TRBV2	TRBJ1-2	TGTGCCAGCGCGGGAACACATGGCTACACCTTC	CASAGTHGYTF
-	-	TRBV18	TRBJ1-1	TGTGCCAGCTCACAAGAGGTGTACACTGAAGCTTTCTTT	CASSQEVYTEAFF
TRBD2	-	TRBV5-1	TRBJ2-3	TGCGCCAGCAGCTTGGGGTTAGCGGGAGGGCCTGGGACAGATACGCAGTATTTT	CASSLGLAGGPGTDTQYF
-	few	TRBV25-1	TRBJ1-5	TGTGCCAGCAGTGAAAGGCTAGGAGACCAGCCCCAGCATTTT	CASSERLGDQPQHF
TRBD1	few	TRBV10-3	TRBJ2-7	TGTGCCATCAGTCCGGGACAGAGCTCCTACGAGCAGTACTTC	CAISPGQSSYEQYF
-	few	TRBV7-6	TRBJ1-3	TGTGCCAGCAGGGGGCTCTCTGGAAACACCATATATTTT	CASRGLSGNTIYF
TRBD2	-	TRBV5-1	TRBJ2-3	TGCGCCAGCAGCCCGAGACTAGCGGCATCGGATACGCAGTATTTT	CASSPRLAASDTQYF
-	-	TRBV27	TRBJ2-7	TGTGCCAGCAGTTCCCGATTTGGAGACGGCTTCGAGCAGTACTTC	CASSSRFGDGFEQYF
-	-	TRBV18	TRBJ2-2	TGTGCCAGCTCACCACAAGAGCGGAACACCGGGGAGCTGTTTTTT	CASSPQERNTGELFF
-	-	TRBV3-1/TRBV3-2	TRBJ1-2	TGTGCCAGCAGCCAAGAGTTCGCAGGGAGCGGGGATGGCTACACCTTC	CASSQEFAGSGDGYTF
-	-	TRBV6-5	TRBJ1-3	TGTGCCAGCAGTTACAAGAGGGTGTTCTCTGGAAACACCATATATTTT	CASSYKRVFSGNTIYF
-	once	TRBV28	TRBJ1-3	TGTGCCAGCAGTTTAAGTGTGAGGGAGGCTGGAAACACCATATATTTT	CASSLSVREAGNTIYF
TRBD2	-	TRBV5-4	TRBJ2-3	TGTGCCAGCAGCCAACAATTGGGAGGCGGGGGTAGCACAGATACGCAGTATTTT	CASSQQLGGGGSTDTQYF
-	-	TRBV11-3	TRBJ2-3	TGTGCCAGCAGCCCAGGACAAGGGGCGACAGATACGCAGTATTTT	CASSPGQGATDTQYF
-	once	TRBV7-8	TRBJ2-3	TGTGCCAGCCACCTTTTCACTATCGGCACAGATACGCAGTATTTT	CASHLFTIGTDTQYF
TRBD2	-	TRBV27	TRBJ2-3	TGTGCCAGCAGTTCGGGACTACAAGATACGCAGTATTTT	CASSSGLQDTQYF
TRBD2	-	TRBV3-1/TRBV3-2	TRBJ2-7	TGTGCCAGCAGCCCCGGCGGGAGAGCCTACGAGCAGTACTTC	CASSPGGRAYEQYF
TRBD2	-	TRBV7-2	TRBJ2-1	TGTGCCAGCAGCTTAGAAGGGACTAGCCCCTACAATGAGCAGTTCTTC	CASSLEGTSPYNEQFF
TRBD2	-	TRBV5-4	TRBJ2-1	TGTGCCAGCACCAGACTAGCGGGAGTTGGTGAGCAGTTCTTC	CASTRLAGVGEQFF
-	once	TRBV14	TRBJ1-2	TGTGCCAGCAGCCAAGATAGGTCAGGGAACGGCTACACCTTC	CASSQDRSGNGYTF
TRBD2	-	TRBV5-5	TRBJ2-1	TGTGCCAGCAGCTTAGCGGGAGGGCCTATGAATGAGCAGTTCTTC	CASSLAGGPMNEQFF
-	-	TRBV11-2	TRBJ1-6	TGTGCCAGCAGCTTAGATCTCCCGAGCTCCTATAATTCACCCCTCCACTTT	CASSLDLPSSYNSPLHF